These T cell receptor beta chains were read from a single sample in a study of cytomegalovirus exposure and HLA in healthy donors. Sequencing was performed with immunoSEQ multiplex PCR; in TCRdb, only in-frame clones are kept and a portion is missing. This sample carries about 170,000 clones, about four fifths of them seen once, and the ten largest clones take around 0.8%. Sequenced input: PBMCs. These receptor sequences come from a young woman in good health and CMV-seronegative. Each CDR3 is given with its conserved first and last residue. Fields, in order: V gene, clone size, J gene, D gene, CDR3 DNA, CDR3 protein. The D gene is left open where the match is weak. Where a row states a size, it is once, few, many or the class of an expanded clone; other rows omit it.

v_call: TRBV7-2; clone_size: NA; j_call: TRBJ2-1; d_call: NA; cdr3_nt: TGTGCCAGCACCCCCGGTTCTAGCGCCACTAACAGGCAGCAGTTCTTC; cdr3_aa: CASTPGSSATNRQQFF
v_call: TRBV4-2; clone_size: NA; j_call: TRBJ1-5; d_call: NA; cdr3_nt: TGTGCCAGCAGCCAAGTGGCGGACAATCAGCCCCAGCATTTT; cdr3_aa: CASSQVADNQPQHF
v_call: TRBV28; clone_size: few; j_call: TRBJ2-3; d_call: TRBD2; cdr3_nt: TGTGCCAGCAGTTTCTCCGGACTAGCGGGAGACCCAGATACGCAGTATTTT; cdr3_aa: CASSFSGLAGDPDTQYF
v_call: TRBV11-2; clone_size: NA; j_call: TRBJ1-4; d_call: TRBD1; cdr3_nt: TGTGCCAGCAGCTTAGGGGACAGAGATAATGAAAAACTGTTTTTT; cdr3_aa: CASSLGDRDNEKLFF
v_call: TRBV6-1; clone_size: NA; j_call: TRBJ2-7; d_call: NA; cdr3_nt: TGTGCCAGCAGTGCCGACTCGACAGTTATCTACGAGCAGTACTTC; cdr3_aa: CASSADSTVIYEQYF
v_call: TRBV30; clone_size: NA; j_call: TRBJ1-2; d_call: NA; cdr3_nt: TGTGCCTGGACCCCCACTTACCTCTATGGCTACACCTTC; cdr3_aa: CAWTPTYLYGYTF
v_call: TRBV15; clone_size: NA; j_call: TRBJ2-2; d_call: NA; cdr3_nt: TGTGCCACCAGCAGAGATCTGAGATCCACCGGGGAGCTGTTTTTT; cdr3_aa: CATSRDLRSTGELFF
v_call: TRBV11-2; clone_size: NA; j_call: TRBJ2-5; d_call: TRBD2; cdr3_nt: TGTGCCAGCAGCTTAAGACTAGCGGGCCAAGAGACCCAGTACTTC; cdr3_aa: CASSLRLAGQETQYF
v_call: TRBV23-1; clone_size: NA; j_call: TRBJ1-2; d_call: NA; cdr3_nt: TGCGCCAGCAGTTTTGGGGCTAGTTCCTTAGTTTACTATGGCTACACCTTC; cdr3_aa: CASSFGASSLVYYGYTF
v_call: TRBV11-3; clone_size: NA; j_call: TRBJ2-5; d_call: NA; cdr3_nt: TGTGCCAGCAGCTTAATTTTCGGGGGAGAGACCCAGTACTTC; cdr3_aa: CASSLIFGGETQYF
v_call: TRBV19; clone_size: NA; j_call: TRBJ2-1; d_call: TRBD2; cdr3_nt: TGTGCCACCGCTAGCGGGCCCCTCAATGAGCAGTTCTTC; cdr3_aa: CATASGPLNEQFF
v_call: TRBV5-4; clone_size: few; j_call: TRBJ2-1; d_call: TRBD1; cdr3_nt: TGTGCCAGCAGCTCTCGTGGGACAGGGCCAAGTGAGCAGTTCTTC; cdr3_aa: CASSSRGTGPSEQFF
v_call: TRBV9; clone_size: NA; j_call: TRBJ2-7; d_call: TRBD1; cdr3_nt: TGTGCCAGCAGCGAAGCAGGGGGCGTCTCCGAGCAGTACTTC; cdr3_aa: CASSEAGGVSEQYF
v_call: TRBV7-2; clone_size: NA; j_call: TRBJ2-1; d_call: TRBD2; cdr3_nt: TGTGCCAGCAGCTTAGTAGCGGGAGTCTACAATGAGCAGTTCTTC; cdr3_aa: CASSLVAGVYNEQFF
v_call: TRBV10-3; clone_size: few; j_call: TRBJ2-5; d_call: NA; cdr3_nt: TGTGCCATCAGCTCCGGACAACCCAGCAAGGAGACCCAGTACTTC; cdr3_aa: CAISSGQPSKETQYF
v_call: TRBV7-2; clone_size: NA; j_call: TRBJ2-1; d_call: TRBD1; cdr3_nt: TGTGCCAGCAGCTTAGGACAGGGACATTTCTACAATGAGCAGTTCTTC; cdr3_aa: CASSLGQGHFYNEQFF
v_call: TRBV4-2; clone_size: NA; j_call: TRBJ1-4; d_call: NA; cdr3_nt: TGTGCCAGCAGCCAAGATCCAACGGGTGAAAAACTGTTTTTT; cdr3_aa: CASSQDPTGEKLFF
v_call: TRBV11-3; clone_size: NA; j_call: TRBJ2-5; d_call: NA; cdr3_nt: TGTGCCAGCAGCGTACCGAGCCCCGGGTACCAAGAGACCCAGTACTTC; cdr3_aa: CASSVPSPGYQETQYF
v_call: TRBV11-3; clone_size: NA; j_call: TRBJ2-3; d_call: TRBD1; cdr3_nt: TGTGCCAGCAGCTTTCACAGGGGGACGGATACGCAGTATTTT; cdr3_aa: CASSFHRGTDTQYF
v_call: TRBV2; clone_size: NA; j_call: TRBJ2-5; d_call: NA; cdr3_nt: TGTGCCAGCATGGGAGATACCAGAAGGTCCCAGTACTTC; cdr3_aa: CASMGDTRRSQYF
v_call: TRBV5-1; clone_size: few; j_call: TRBJ2-3; d_call: TRBD2; cdr3_nt: TGCGCCAGCAGTAGACTAGCGGGAAGCACAGATACGCAGTATTTT; cdr3_aa: CASSRLAGSTDTQYF
v_call: TRBV9; clone_size: NA; j_call: TRBJ1-3; d_call: NA; cdr3_nt: TGTGCCAGCAGCCCATTTCGGGGGGGCGCCGACACCATATATTTT; cdr3_aa: CASSPFRGGADTIYF
v_call: TRBV28; clone_size: NA; j_call: TRBJ1-5; d_call: NA; cdr3_nt: TGTGCCAGCGCGATGGGCGGGAGTAATCAGCCCCAGCATTTT; cdr3_aa: CASAMGGSNQPQHF
v_call: TRBV5-1; clone_size: NA; j_call: TRBJ2-1; d_call: NA; cdr3_nt: TGCGCCAGCAGCAGAGGACTTCGGGAGCAGTTCTTC; cdr3_aa: CASSRGLREQFF
v_call: TRBV6-1; clone_size: NA; j_call: TRBJ1-2; d_call: NA; cdr3_nt: TGTGCCAGCAGTCCTGGGGCCGGTGACTATGGCTACACCTTC; cdr3_aa: CASSPGAGDYGYTF
v_call: TRBV10-2; clone_size: NA; j_call: TRBJ2-1; d_call: NA; cdr3_nt: TGCGCCAGCAGTGAGGGATGGGGACTCAATGAGCAGTTCTTC; cdr3_aa: CASSEGWGLNEQFF
v_call: TRBV12-5; clone_size: NA; j_call: TRBJ2-3; d_call: TRBD2; cdr3_nt: TGTGCTAGCACCGAGCTCTTAACTAGCGTCACAGATACGCAGTATTTT; cdr3_aa: CASTELLTSVTDTQYF